The 15 T cell receptor beta chains below come from one sample, sequenced in a study of identical twins. TCRdb reprocessed the 5' RACE reads with MiXCR, giving one entry per CDR3 protein. In the table there are around 340,000 distinct CDR3 sequences, around 9.7% of which are singletons. The sequenced material came from naive T cells sorted from blood. These receptors were taken from a woman aged 45-60 years in good health.

This clonotype was found many times. The V and J genes are TRBV29-1 and TRBJ2-1; 9 bases fit TRBD1. The CDR3 has 15 residues. J gave up 7 bases and V 1 base, and 8 bases lay outside the gene matches. The germline V gene has CDR1 SQVTM and CDR2 ANQGSEA. As DNA, the CDR3 is TGCAGCGTTGAAGGCGGGACAGGGCTGGGGAATGAGCAGTTCTTC. Translating it yields CSVEGGTGLGNEQFF.

This clonotype was observed a few times. This chain joins TRBV6-5 and TRBJ2-7, with 9 bases identical to TRBD2. Germline lookup yields CDR1 MNHEY and CDR2 SVGAGI. The V gene end was trimmed by 5 bases and the J gene end by 6 bases; junction bases not matched to a gene: 14. There are 16 residues in the CDR3. CDR3 in amino acids: CASSHQIAGGNGEQYV. In DNA, the CDR3 is TGTGCCAGCAGTCACCAGATCGCGGGAGGGAACGGCGAGCAGTACGTC.

This clonotype was counted ten times or more. This chain links TRBV5-1 with TRBJ2-1; tentative D call: TRBD1 (6 bases). The CDR3 contains 15 residues. The germline gives CDR1 SGHRS, CDR2 YFSETQ. The germline V and J ends were trimmed by 2 bases and 7 bases, with 16 bases remaining between them. In DNA form, the CDR3 reads TGCGCCAGCAGCTTAGACTCGCCGAGGGGGAATGAGCAGTTCTTC. Protein sequence: CASSLDSPRGNEQFF.

This clonotype was picked up a small number of times. V gene TRBV10-3 combines with J gene TRBJ2-1; TRBD2 matches 11 bases. From germline, CDR1 is ENHRY and CDR2 SYGVKD. With 0 bases clipped from V and 10 bases from J, the junction kept 11 bases outside the gene matches. This CDR3 contains 17 residues. Here the CDR3 reads CAISESEEASGRWEQFF. DNA of the CDR3: TGTGCCATCAGTGAGTCGGAAGAGGCTAGCGGGAGGTGGGAGCAGTTCTTC.

This clonotype was recorded at least ten times. The rearrangement links TRBV5-1 to TRBJ2-1; no definite D call. The length of the CDR3 is 15 residues. Germline CDR1 reads SGHRS; CDR2 reads YFSETQ. Trimming shortened V by 1 base and J by 4 bases, and 12 bases separated the two germline ends. As DNA, the CDR3 is TGCGCCAGCAGCTTGATGGCCAGCCTGTACAATGAGCAGTTCTTC. Encoded protein: CASSLMASLYNEQFF.

This clonotype turned up a few times. The chain combines TRBV11-1 with TRBJ2-2; 7 bases align to TRBD1. Trimming took 5 bases from V and 4 from J; bases not matched to a gene: 7. The CDR3 has 15 amino acids. Germline V lookup: CDR1 SGHAT, CDR2 FQDESV (reference sequence). The CDR3 sequence: CASSASTGITGELFF. CDR3 DNA sequence: TGTGCCAGCAGCGCGTCGACAGGGATCACCGGGGAGCTGTTTTTT. The full variable domain, its missing parts supplied by reference TRBV11-1 and TRBJ2-2, is EAEVAQSPRYKITEKSQAVAFWCDPISGHATLYWYRQILGQGPELLVQFQDESVVDDSQLPKDRFSAERLKGVDSTLKIQPAELGDSAMYLCASSASTGITGELFFGEGSRLTVL.

Many counts were recorded for this clonotype. CDR3 coding DNA: TGTGCCAGCAGACTTCAGGGGAACGGGGTTCTTCAGAAAGCTTTCTTT. Its translation is CASRLQGNGVLQKAFF. The chain links TRBV12-3 or TRBV12-4 to TRBJ1-1; a possible D gene is TRBD1 (6 bases). CDR3 length equals 16 residues. V was shortened by 6 bases and J by 9 bases, with 26 bases between the two germline ends.

This chain connects TRBV6-1 to TRBJ1-6; D is unresolved. Germline V gives CDR1 MNHNS, CDR2 SASEGT. V gave up 8 bases and J gave up 3 bases, with 8 bases separating them. The CDR3 spans 13 residues. In DNA, the CDR3 is TGTGCCAGCGCCGGGGTCTATAATTCACCCCTCCACTTT. Its translation is CASAGVYNSPLHF.

The sample holds a few counts of this clonotype. This chain connects TRBV5-1 to TRBJ2-1; perhaps TRBD2 as D (6 bases). With 2 bases removed from V and 10 bases from J, the gap between germline ends came to 10 bases. The CDR3 spans 12 residues. Germline lookup yields CDR1 SGHRS and CDR2 YFSETQ. CDR3 region: CASSFGTYEQFF. CDR3 nucleotide sequence: TGCGCCAGCAGCTTCGGGACTTACGAGCAGTTCTTC.

The sample holds many counts of this clonotype. The chain recombines TRBV3-1 with TRBJ2-5; 8 bases agree with TRBD2. V lost 2 bases, J lost 0 bases, and 2 bases stayed unmatched. Germline V gives CDR1 LGHDT, CDR2 YNNKEL (reference sequence). The CDR3 has 15 residues. CDR3 DNA: TGTGCCAGCAGCCAACTGGGACTAGACCAAGAGACCCAGTACTTC. This codes for CASSQLGLDQETQYF.

On this clonotype itself: This may be a read error: a much more frequent sequence differs by one nucleotide. The chain links TRBV29-1 to TRBJ1-1, with no clear D. Germline CDR1 SQVTM, CDR2 ANQGSEA. The CDR3 is 10 residues long. The CDR3 region is CSVYYTDAFF. The CDR3 DNA reads as TGCAGCGTATATTACACTGACGCTTTCTTT.

This clonotype showed up just a few times. CDR3 residues: CATAGGEKLFF. The CDR3 bases are TGTGCCACCGCCGGCGGAGAAAAACTGTTTTTT. V gene TRBV10-3 combines with J gene TRBJ1-4; D is uncertain. CDR3 length equals 11 residues. Germline V gene sequence: CDR1 ENHRY, CDR2 SYGVKD. V lost 10 bases to trimming and J lost 8 bases, with 11 bases between them.

The V and J genes are TRBV3-1 and TRBJ2-7, with 9 bases identical to TRBD1. The CDR3 totals 15 residues. V dropped 3 bases and J dropped 2; count of bases not matched to a gene: 5. The germline gives CDR1 LGHDT, CDR2 YNNKEL (reference sequence). CDR3 loop: CASSHPTGGPYEQYV. DNA of the CDR3: TGTGCCAGCAGCCACCCGACAGGGGGACCCTACGAGCAGTACGTC.

This clonotype has at least ten counts. The gene calls are TRBV24-1 and TRBJ2-2; D remains ambiguous. This CDR3 is 13 amino acids long. Germline CDR1 KGHDR, CDR2 SFDVKD. Trimming pared 4 bases from V and 7 bases from J, leaving 9 bases between. The CDR3: CATSDPSSGELFF. The CDR3 nucleotides are TGTGCCACCAGTGACCCTTCAAGCGGGGAGCTGTTTTTT.

The genes are TRBV11-1 and TRBJ2-1; 10 bases are a match to TRBD2. The trim removed 5 bases at V and 5 bases at J, leaving 12 bases unmatched. The CDR3 totals 17 residues. Germline assignment: CDR1 SGHAT and CDR2 FQDESV (reference sequence). CDR3 sequence reads: CASSPSSSGRADNEQFF. CDR3 nucleotides: TGTGCCAGCAGCCCGAGCTCGAGCGGGAGGGCCGACAATGAGCAGTTCTTC.